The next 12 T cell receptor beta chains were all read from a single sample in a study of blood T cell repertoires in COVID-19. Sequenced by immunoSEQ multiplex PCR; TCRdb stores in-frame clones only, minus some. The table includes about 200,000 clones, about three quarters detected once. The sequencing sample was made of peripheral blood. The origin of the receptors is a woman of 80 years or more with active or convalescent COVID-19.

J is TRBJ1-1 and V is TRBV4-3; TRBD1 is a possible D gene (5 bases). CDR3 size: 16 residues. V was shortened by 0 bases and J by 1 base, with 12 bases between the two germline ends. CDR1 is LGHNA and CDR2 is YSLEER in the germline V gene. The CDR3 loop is CASSQDSVGGNTEAFF. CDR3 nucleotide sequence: TGCGCCAGCAGCCAAGATTCGGTCGGGGGGAACACTGAAGCTTTCTTT.

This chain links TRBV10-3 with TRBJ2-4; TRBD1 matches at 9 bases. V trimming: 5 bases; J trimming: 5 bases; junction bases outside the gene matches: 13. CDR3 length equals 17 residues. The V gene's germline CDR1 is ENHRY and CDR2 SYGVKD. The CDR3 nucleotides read TGTGCCATCAGTTCCGTACTACAGGGGGCGGGGGAAAACATTCAGTACTTC. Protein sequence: CAISSVLQGAGENIQYF.

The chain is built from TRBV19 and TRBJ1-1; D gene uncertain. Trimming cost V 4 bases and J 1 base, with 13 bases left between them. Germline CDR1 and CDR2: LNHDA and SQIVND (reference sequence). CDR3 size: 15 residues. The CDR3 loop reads CASSRPRAQNTEAFF. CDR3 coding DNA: TGTGCCAGTAGTAGACCGAGGGCCCAGAACACTGAAGCTTTCTTT.

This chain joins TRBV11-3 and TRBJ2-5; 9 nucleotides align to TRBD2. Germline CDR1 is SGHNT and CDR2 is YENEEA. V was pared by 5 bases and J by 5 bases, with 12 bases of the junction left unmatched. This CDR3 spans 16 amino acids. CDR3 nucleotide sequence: TGTGCCAGCAGCCCCACGGTTGCGGGGGGGCCGGAGACCCAGTACTTC. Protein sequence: CASSPTVAGGPETQYF.

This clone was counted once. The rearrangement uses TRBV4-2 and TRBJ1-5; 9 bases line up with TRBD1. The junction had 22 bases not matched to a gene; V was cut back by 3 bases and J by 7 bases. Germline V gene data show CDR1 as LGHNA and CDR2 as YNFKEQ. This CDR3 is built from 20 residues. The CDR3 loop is CASSHPSEGQGPDGGQPQHF. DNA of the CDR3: TGTGCCAGCAGCCACCCTTCCGAGGGACAGGGCCCGGACGGGGGCCAGCCCCAGCATTTT.

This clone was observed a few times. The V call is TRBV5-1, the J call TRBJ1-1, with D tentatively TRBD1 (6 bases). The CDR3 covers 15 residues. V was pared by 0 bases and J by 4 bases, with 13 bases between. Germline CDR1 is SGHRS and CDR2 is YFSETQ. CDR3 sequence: CASSLATGEGTEAFF. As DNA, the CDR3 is TGCGCCAGCAGCTTGGCGACAGGCGAAGGCACTGAAGCTTTCTTT.

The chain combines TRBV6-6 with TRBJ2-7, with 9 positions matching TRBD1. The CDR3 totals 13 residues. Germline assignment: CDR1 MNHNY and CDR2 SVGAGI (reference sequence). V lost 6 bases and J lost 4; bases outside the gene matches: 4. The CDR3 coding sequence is TGTGCCAGCAGAACAGGGGGCCAGTACGAGCAGTACTTC. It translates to CASRTGGQYEQYF.

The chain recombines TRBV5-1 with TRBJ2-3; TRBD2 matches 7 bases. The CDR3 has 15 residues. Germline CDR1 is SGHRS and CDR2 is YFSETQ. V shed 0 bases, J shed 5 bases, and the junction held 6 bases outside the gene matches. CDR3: CASSLGGGGKDTQYF. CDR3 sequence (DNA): TGCGCCAGCAGCTTGGGTGGCGGGGGTAAAGATACGCAGTATTTT.

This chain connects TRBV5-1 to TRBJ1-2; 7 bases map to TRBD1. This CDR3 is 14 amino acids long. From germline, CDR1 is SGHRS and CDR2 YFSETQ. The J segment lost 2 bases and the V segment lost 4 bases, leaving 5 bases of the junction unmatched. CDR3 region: CASSVGTVNYGYTF. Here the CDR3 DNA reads TGCGCCAGCAGCGTAGGGACAGTGAACTATGGCTACACCTTC.

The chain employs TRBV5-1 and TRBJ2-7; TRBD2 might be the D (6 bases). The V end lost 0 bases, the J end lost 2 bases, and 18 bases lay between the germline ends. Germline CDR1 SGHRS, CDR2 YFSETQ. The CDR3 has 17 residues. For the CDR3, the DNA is TGCGCCAGCAGCTTGGCCAGGTCTGCGGGGTCAACCTACGAGCAGTACTTC. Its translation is CASSLARSAGSTYEQYF. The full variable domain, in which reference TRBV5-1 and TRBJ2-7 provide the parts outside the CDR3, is KAGVTQTPRYLIKTRGQQVTLSCSPISGHRSVSWYQQTPGQGLQFLFEYFSETQRNKGNFPGRFSGRQFSNSRSEMNVSTLELGDSALYLCASSLARSAGSTYEQYFGPGTRLTVT.

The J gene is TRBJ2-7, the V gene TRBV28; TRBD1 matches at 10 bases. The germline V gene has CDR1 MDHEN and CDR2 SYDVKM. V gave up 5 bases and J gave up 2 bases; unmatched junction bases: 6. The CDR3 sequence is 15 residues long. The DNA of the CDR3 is TGTGCCAGCAGTGGCCCCGGGACAGGGGCCTACGAGCAGTACTTC. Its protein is CASSGPGTGAYEQYF. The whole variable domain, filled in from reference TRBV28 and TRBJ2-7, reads DVKVTQSSRYLVKRTGEKVFLECVQDMDHENMFWYRQDPGLGLRLIYFSYDVKMKEKGDIPEGYSVSREKKERFSLILESASTNQTSMYLCASSGPGTGAYEQYFGPGTRLTVT.

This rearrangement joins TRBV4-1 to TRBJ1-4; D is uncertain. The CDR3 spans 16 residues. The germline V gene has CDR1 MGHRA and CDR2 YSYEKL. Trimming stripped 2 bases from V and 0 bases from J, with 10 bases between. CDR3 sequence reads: CASSQLYSATNEKLFF. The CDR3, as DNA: TGCGCCAGCAGCCAACTCTACTCCGCAACTAATGAAAAACTGTTTTTT.